The present TCR beta chain was sequenced within a study of T cell repertoires in cytomegalovirus infection. For the study at large: Through public TCR beta signatures, both CMV infection and matching HLA type were indicated. Study conclusions and caveats: Within the response measured ex vivo, HLA-C-restricted CMV-specific TCR beta clonotypes were dominant.

CDR3 length: 14 residues. Germline CDR1 MNHEY, CDR2 SVGEGT. Trimming took 6 bases from V and 1 from J; bases not matched to a gene: 3. TCRdb re-analysed the reads in MiXCR, keeping a single row per CDR3 protein. Of about half a million distinct CDR3 sequences listed, about 33% are singletons. In its sample, this clonotype was seen a few times. What it binds is not known. This TCR came from a human donor in good health (CMV status not recorded). Some clones in this sample may be carry-over from other donors' samples. This material consisted of cultured PBMCs, taken from culture after CMV antigen stimulation. The chain joins TRBV6-2 or TRBV6-3 to TRBJ2-1; 7 positions match TRBD1. The CDR3 reads CASRLTGSYNEQFF. CDR3 nucleotide sequence: TGTGCCAGCAGATTGACAGGGTCCTACAATGAGCAGTTCTTC.